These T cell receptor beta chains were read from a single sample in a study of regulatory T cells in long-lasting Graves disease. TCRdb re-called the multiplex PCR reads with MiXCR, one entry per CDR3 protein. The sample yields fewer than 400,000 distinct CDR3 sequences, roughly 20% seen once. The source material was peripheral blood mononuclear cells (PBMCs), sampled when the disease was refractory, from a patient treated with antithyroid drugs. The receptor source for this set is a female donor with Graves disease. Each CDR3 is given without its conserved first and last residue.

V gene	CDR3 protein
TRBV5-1	ASSPTGVSEQY
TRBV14	ASSQTSGTGFTPYEQY
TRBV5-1	ASSLGAGRSYEQY
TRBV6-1	ASSARDVQPQH
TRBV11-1	ASSKSRGTGELF
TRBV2	ASSRDIYDYT
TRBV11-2	ASSLGWASGTDTQY
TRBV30	AWSEANTEAF
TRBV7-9	ASSSTWLEETQY
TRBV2	ASTRDGNQPQH
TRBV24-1	ATSPTGQGRTGELF
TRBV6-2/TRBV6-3	ASSYGDPIEGETQY
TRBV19	ATGNSGANVLT
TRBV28	ASSLSTESSYEQY
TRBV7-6	ASSLDGVQPQH
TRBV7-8	ASSFGWGYT
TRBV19	ASSRGAGVSTGELF
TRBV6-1	AIAPGLGTGELF
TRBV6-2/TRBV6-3	ASRPTGGNTEAF
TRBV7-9	ASSFFPRGSRGEKLF
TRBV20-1	SANTGFQETQY
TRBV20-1	SARVIAGDYEQY
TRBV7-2	ASSLDGIGGGYT
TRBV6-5	ASSSGGTAYEQY
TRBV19	ASLPNGRGAGANVLT
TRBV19	ASSITSGRVNTGELF
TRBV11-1	ASGVTRTGGNYGYT
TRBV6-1	ASTDGAPDPEAF
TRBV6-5	ASSYRRFSNTGELF
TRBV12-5	ASGLVQAGLNQPQH
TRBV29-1	SVGGAPETQY
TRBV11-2	ASSLAGGIGELF
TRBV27	ASARLRGGTEAF
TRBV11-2	ASSLGMGQGKYEQY
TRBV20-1	SARDSGGDTQY
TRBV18	ASSPYKGATEAF
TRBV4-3	ASSQDAVGAGVHEQY
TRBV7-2	ASSPTAGTGGKETQY
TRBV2	ASRGGVNTEAF
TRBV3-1	ASSRRTAGVSGTQY
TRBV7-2	ASSLEAGGPYEQY
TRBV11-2	ASSLFAGNTGELF